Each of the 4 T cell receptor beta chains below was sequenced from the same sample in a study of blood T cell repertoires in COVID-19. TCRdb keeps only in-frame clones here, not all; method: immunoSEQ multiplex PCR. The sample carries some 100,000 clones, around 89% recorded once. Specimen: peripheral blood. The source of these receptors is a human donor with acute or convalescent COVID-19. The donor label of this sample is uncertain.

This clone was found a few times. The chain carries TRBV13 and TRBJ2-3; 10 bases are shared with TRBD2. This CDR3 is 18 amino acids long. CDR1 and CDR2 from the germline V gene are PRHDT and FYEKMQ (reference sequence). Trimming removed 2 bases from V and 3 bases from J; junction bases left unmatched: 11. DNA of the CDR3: TGTGCCAGCAGCTTATGGGTAACCGGACTAGCGGAAACAGATACGCAGTATTTT. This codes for CASSLWVTGLAETDTQYF.

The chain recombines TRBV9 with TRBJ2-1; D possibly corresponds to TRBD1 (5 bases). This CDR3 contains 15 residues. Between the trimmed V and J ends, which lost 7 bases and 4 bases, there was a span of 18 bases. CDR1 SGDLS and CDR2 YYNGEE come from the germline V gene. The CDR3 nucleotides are TGTGCCAGCGGACCAGGGAATCCCTTATACAATGAGCAGTTCTTC. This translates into CASGPGNPLYNEQFF.

CDR3 amino acids: CASNRGSDEKLFF. The CDR3, as DNA: TGTGCCAGCAACCGGGGTTCGGATGAAAAACTGTTTTTT. The chain couples TRBV4-2 to TRBJ1-4; D unclear. Germline CDR1 and CDR2: LGHNA and YNFKEQ. The CDR3 sequence is 13 residues long. The V end lost 7 bases, the J end lost 6 bases, and 12 bases lay between the germline ends.

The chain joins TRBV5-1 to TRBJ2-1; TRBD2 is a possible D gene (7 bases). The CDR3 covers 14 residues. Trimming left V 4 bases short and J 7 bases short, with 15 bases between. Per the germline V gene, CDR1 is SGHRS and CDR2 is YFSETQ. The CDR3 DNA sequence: TGCGCCAGCAGCCGGAGGGGGGAGGGAAATGAGCAGTTCTTC. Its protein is CASSRRGEGNEQFF.